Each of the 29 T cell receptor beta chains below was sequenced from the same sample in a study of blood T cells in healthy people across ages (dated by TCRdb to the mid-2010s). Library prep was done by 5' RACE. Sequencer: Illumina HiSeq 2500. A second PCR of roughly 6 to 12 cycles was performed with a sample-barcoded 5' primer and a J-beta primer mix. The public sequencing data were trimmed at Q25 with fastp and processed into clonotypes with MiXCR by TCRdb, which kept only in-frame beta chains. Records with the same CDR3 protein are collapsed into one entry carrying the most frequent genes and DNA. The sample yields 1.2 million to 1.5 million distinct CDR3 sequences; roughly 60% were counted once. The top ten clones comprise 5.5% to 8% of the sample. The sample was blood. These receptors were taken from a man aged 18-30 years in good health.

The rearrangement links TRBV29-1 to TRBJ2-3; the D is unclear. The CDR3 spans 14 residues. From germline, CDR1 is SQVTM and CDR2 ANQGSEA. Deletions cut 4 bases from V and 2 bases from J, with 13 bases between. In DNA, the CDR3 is TGCAGCGTTGGAGGCGGTCCCGACACAGATACGCAGTATTTT. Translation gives CSVGGGPDTDTQYF.

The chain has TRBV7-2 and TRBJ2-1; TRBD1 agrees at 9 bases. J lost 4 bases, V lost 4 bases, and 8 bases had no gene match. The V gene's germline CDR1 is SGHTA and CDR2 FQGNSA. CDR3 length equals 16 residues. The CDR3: CASSSPGQGGYNEQFF. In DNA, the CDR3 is TGTGCCAGCAGCTCCCCGGGACAGGGAGGATACAATGAGCAGTTCTTC.

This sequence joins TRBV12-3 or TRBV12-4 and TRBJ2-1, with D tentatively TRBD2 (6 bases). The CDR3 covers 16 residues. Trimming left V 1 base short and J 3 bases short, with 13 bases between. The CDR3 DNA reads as TGTGCCAGCAGTTTAGGGGGACTGCACAACTACAATGAGCAGTTCTTC. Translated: CASSLGGLHNYNEQFF.

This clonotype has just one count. CDR3 nucleotides: TGTGCCAGCAGTGGTTCCGGGACAGGGCCCTATCAGCCCCAGCATTTT. It codes for CASSGSGTGPYQPQHF. The chain recombines TRBV6-1 with TRBJ1-5; 9 bases are a match to TRBD1. Germline V gene data show CDR1 as MNHNS and CDR2 as SASEGT. This CDR3 comprises 16 residues. The V and J ends lost 4 bases and 5 bases, in that order; junction bases with no gene match: 9.

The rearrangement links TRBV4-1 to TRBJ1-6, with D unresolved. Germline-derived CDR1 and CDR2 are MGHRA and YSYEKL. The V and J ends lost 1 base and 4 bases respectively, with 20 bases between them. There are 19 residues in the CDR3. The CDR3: CASSQASVKGLMYNSPLHF. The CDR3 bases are TGCGCCAGCAGCCAAGCTTCCGTCAAAGGGCTGATGTATAATTCACCCCTCCACTTT.

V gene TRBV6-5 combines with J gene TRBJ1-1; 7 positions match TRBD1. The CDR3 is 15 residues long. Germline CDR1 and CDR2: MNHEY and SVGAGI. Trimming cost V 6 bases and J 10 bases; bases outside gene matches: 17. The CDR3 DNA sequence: TGTGCCAGCAGGAGGGACAGCGAGGCCGAGAAGGGAGCTTTCTTT. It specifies CASRRDSEAEKGAFF.

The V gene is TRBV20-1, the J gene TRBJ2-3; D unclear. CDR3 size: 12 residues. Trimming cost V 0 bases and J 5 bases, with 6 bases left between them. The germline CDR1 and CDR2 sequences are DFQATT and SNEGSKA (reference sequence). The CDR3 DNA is TGCAGTGCTAGAGATGAGCGAGATACGCAGTATTTT. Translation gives CSARDERDTQYF.

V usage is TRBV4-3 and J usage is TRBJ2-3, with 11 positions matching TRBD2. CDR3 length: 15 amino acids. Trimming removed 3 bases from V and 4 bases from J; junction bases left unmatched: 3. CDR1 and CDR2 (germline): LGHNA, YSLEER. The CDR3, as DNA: TGCGCCAGCAGCCAGACTAGCGGGGTGGCAGATACGCAGTATTTT. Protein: CASSQTSGVADTQYF.

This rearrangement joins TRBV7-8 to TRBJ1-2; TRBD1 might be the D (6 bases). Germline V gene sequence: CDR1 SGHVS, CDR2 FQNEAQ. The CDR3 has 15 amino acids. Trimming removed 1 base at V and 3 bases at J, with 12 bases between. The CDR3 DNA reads TGTGCCAGCAGCTTAGGGATACGGACAGACTATGGCTACACCTTC. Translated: CASSLGIRTDYGYTF.

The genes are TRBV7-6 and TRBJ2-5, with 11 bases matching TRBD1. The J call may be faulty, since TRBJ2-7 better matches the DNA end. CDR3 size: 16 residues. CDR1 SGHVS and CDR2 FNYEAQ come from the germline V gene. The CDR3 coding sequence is TGTGCCAGCAGCTTACCGCCGGGACAGGGGGCCTACGAGCAGTACTTC. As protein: CASSLPPGQGAYEQYF.

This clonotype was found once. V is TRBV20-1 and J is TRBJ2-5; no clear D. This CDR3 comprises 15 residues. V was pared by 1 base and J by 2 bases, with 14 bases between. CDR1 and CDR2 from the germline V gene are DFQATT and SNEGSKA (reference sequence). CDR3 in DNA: TGCAGTGCTAGAGTTCTGAGGTTAACACAAGAGACCCAGTACTTC. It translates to CSARVLRLTQETQYF.

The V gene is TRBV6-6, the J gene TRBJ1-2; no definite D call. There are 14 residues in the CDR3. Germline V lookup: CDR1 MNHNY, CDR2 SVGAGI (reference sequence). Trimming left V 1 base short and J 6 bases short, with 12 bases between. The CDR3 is CASSYLAVLDGYTF. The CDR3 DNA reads TGTGCCAGCAGTTACTTGGCAGTTCTTGATGGCTACACCTTC.

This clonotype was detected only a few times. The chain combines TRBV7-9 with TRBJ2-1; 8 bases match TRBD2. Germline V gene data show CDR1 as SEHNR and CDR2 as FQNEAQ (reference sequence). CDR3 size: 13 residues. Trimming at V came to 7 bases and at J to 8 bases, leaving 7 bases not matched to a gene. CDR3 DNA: TGTGCCAGCACCTCCGGGGGGGGAGATGAGCAGTTCTTC. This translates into CASTSGGGDEQFF. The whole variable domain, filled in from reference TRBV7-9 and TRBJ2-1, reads DTGVSQNPRHKITKRGQNVTFRCDPISEHNRLYWYRQTLGQGPEFLTYFQNEAQLEKSRLLSDRFSAERPKGSFSTLEIQRTEQGDSAMYLCASTSGGGDEQFFGPGTRLTVL.

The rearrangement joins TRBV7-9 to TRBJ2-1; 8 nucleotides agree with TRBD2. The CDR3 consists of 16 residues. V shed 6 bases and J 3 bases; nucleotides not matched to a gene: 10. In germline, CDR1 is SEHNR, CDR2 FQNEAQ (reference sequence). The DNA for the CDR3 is TGTGCCAGCAGTTTCGTCGGGGGGGCCAACTACAATGAGCAGTTCTTC. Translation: CASSFVGGANYNEQFF.

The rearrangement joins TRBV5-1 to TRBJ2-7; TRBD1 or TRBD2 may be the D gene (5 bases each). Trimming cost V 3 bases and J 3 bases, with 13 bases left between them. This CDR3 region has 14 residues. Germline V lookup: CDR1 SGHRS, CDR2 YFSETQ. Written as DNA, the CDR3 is TGCGCCAGCAGCTCCGGGACGCTAAGCTACGAGCAGTACTTC. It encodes CASSSGTLSYEQYF. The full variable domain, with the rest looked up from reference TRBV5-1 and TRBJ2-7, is KAGVTQTPRYLIKTRGQQVTLSCSPISGHRSVSWYQQTPGQGLQFLFEYFSETQRNKGNFPGRFSGRQFSNSRSEMNVSTLELGDSALYLCASSSGTLSYEQYFGPGTRLTVT.

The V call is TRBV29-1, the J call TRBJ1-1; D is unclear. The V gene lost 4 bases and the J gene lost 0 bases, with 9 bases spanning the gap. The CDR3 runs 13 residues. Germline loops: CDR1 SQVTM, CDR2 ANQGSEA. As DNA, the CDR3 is TGCAGCGTTGTAGGCGGCTTGAACACTGAAGCTTTCTTT. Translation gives CSVVGGLNTEAFF.

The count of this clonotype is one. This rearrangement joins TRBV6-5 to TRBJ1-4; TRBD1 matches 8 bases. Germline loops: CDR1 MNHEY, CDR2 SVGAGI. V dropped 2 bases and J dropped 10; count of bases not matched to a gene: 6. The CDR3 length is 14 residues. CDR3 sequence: CASSYNGQGGKLFF. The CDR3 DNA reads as TGTGCCAGCAGTTACAACGGACAGGGTGGAAAACTGTTTTTT.

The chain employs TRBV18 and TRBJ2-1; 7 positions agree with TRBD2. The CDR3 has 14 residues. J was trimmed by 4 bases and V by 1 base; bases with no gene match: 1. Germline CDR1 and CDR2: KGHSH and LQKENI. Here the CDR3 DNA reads TGTGCCAGCTCACCACGGGAGGGGTACAATGAGCAGTTCTTC. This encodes CASSPREGYNEQFF.

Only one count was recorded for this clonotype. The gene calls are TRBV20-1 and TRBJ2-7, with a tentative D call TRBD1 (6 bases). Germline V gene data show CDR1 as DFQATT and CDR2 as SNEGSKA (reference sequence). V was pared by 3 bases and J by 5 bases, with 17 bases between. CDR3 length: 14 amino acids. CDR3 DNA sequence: TGCAGTGCTAGCCCCGACAGGATGTTCGACGAGCAGTACTTC. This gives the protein CSASPDRMFDEQYF.

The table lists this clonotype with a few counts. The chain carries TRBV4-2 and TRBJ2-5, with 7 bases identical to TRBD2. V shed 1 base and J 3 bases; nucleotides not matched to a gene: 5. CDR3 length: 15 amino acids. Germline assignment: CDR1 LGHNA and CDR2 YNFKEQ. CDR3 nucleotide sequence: TGTGCCAGCAGCCAAGCTGGTGGACTAGAAGAGACCCAGTACTTC. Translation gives CASSQAGGLEETQYF.

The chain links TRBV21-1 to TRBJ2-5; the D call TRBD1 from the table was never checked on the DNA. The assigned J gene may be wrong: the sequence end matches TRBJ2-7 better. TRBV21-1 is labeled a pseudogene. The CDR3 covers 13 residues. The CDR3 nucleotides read TGTGCCAGCAGCGGAATACAGGGGTACGAGCAGTACTTC. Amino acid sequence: CASSGIQGYEQYF.

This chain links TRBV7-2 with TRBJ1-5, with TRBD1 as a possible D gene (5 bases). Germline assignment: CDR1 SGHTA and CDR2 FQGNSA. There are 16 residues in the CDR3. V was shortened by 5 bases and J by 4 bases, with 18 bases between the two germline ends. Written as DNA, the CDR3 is TGTGCCAGCAGCGGAAATGGGGGGGTTGGGAATCAGCCCCAGCATTTT. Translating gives CASSGNGGVGNQPQHF. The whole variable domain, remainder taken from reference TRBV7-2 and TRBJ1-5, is GAGVSQSPSNKVTEKGKDVELRCDPISGHTALYWYRQSLGQGLEFLIYFQGNSAPDKSGLPSDRFSAERTGGSVSTLTIQRTQQEDSAVYLCASSGNGGVGNQPQHFGDGTRLSIL.

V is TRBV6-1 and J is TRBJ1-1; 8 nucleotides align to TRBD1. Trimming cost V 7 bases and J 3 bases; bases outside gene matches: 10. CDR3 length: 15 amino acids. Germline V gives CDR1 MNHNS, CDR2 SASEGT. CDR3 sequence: CASNPIRGLDTEAFF. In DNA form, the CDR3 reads TGTGCCAGCAACCCTATCAGGGGGCTTGACACTGAAGCTTTCTTT.

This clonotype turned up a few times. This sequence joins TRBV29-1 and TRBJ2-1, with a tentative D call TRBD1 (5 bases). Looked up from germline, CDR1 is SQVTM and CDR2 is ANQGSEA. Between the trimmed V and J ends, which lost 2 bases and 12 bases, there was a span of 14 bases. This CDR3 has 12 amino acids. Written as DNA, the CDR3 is TGCAGCGTTGAAAGGGGAAGACGGAGGCAGTTCTTC. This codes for CSVERGRRRQFF.

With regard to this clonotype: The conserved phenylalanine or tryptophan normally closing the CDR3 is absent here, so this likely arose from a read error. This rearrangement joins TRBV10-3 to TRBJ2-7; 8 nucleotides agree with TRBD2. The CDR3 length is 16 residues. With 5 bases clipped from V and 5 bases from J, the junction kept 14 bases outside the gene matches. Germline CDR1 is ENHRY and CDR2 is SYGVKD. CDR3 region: CAISSMVSGSFDEQYS. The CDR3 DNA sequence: TGTGCCATCAGTTCTATGGTGAGCGGGAGCTTCGACGAGCAGTACTCC.

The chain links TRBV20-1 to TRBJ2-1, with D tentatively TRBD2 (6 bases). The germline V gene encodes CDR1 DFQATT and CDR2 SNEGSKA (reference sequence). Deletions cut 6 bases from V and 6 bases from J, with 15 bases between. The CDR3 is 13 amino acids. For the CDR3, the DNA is TGCAGTGCCGTGGGAGGTTTACGCAATGAGCAGTTCTTC. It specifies CSAVGGLRNEQFF.

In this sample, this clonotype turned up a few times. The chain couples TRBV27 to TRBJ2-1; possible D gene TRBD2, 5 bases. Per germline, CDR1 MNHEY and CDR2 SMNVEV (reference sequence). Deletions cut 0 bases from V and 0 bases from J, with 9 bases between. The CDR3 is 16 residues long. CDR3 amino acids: CASSLSSARSYNEQFF. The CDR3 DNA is TGTGCCAGCAGTTTATCTAGCGCCCGCTCCTACAATGAGCAGTTCTTC.

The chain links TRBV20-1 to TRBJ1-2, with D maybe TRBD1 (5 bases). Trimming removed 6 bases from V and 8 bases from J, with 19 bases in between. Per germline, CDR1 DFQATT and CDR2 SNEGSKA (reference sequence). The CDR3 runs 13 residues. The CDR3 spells CSARDGREWGYTF. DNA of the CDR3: TGCAGTGCGCGGGACGGACGTGAATGGGGCTACACCTTC.

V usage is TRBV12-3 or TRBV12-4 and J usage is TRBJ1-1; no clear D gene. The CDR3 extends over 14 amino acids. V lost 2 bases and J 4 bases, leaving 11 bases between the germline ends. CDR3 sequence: CASSLYGDSTEAFF. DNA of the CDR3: TGTGCCAGCAGTTTATATGGGGATTCCACTGAAGCTTTCTTT.